This T cell receptor beta chain was found in a study of immune characterization of retroperitoneal liposarcoma. One entry per CDR3 protein, called by TCRdb with MiXCR from the PCR reads. The table lists over 9,500 distinct CDR3 sequences, over 45% of them singletons, with under 11% in the top ten. The material sequenced was tumor tissue. The TCR comes from a female donor with retroperitoneal liposarcoma.

The CDR3 reads CASSGRLAGGSREQFF. CDR3 DNA sequence: TGTGCCAGCAGCGGTCGACTAGCGGGAGGGAGCAGGGAGCAGTTCTTC. The V gene is TRBV27, the J gene TRBJ2-1, with TRBD2 matching over 14 bases. Germline-derived CDR1 and CDR2 are MNHEY and SMNVEV (reference sequence). The length of the CDR3 is 16 residues. V trimming: 6 bases; J trimming: 10 bases; junction bases outside the gene matches: 11.